This TCR beta chain was captured by sequencing in a study of blood T cell repertoires in COVID-19. On the study more broadly: Some COVID-19 samples were acute and others convalescent; all came from the United States, Italy and Spain.

Method: immunoSEQ multiplex PCR; TCRdb's copy keeps in-frame clones and lacks some. Of about 170,000 clones in the sample, just over 90% were seen once. Per germline, CDR1 MDHEN and CDR2 SYDVKM. The ends lost 6 bases at V and 12 bases at J; junction bases unmatched: 11. The CDR3 contains 13 residues. The chain combines TRBV28 with TRBJ1-3; 7 bases match TRBD1. Input material: peripheral blood. This clonotype was sampled from a young man with COVID-19, enrolled during active disease. The DNA of the CDR3 is TGTGCCAGCAGCAAGACCGGGACAGAAGACATATATTTT. Its protein product is CASSKTGTEDIYF.